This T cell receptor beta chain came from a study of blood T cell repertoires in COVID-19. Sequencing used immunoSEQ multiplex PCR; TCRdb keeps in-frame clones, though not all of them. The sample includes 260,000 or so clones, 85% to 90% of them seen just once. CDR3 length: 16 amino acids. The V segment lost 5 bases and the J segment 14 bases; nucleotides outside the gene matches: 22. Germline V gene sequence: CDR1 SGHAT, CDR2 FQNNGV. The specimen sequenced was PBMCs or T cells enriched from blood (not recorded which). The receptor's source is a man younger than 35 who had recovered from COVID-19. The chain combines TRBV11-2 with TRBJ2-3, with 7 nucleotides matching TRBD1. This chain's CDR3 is CASSAPGQRTYKNRYF. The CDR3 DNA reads TGTGCCAGCAGCGCACCGGGACAGAGAACCTACAAGAATCGGTATTTT.